This T cell receptor beta chain was retrieved from a study of blood T cell repertoires in COVID-19. The assay was immunoSEQ multiplex PCR, and TCRdb's table has in-frame clones only and misses some. The sample lists tens of thousands of clones, roughly four fifths occurring once. Trimming at V came to 4 bases and at J to 1 base, leaving 5 bases not matched to a gene. This CDR3 region has 14 residues. Germline CDR1 SGHRS, CDR2 YFSETQ. This chain joins TRBV5-1 and TRBJ2-7; TRBD1 agrees at 7 bases. The sequence derives from a woman older than 75 with acute or convalescent COVID-19. Sequenced: peripheral blood. The CDR3 protein is CASSPRDSSYEQYF. In nucleotides, the CDR3 is TGCGCCAGCAGCCCAAGGGACAGTTCCTACGAGCAGTACTTC.